What follows are 5 T cell receptor beta chains derived from one specimen sequenced in a study of HIV-infected patients and healthy controls. MiXCR, applied by TCRdb to the 5' RACE reads, yields one record per CDR3 protein. The data show about 70,000 distinct CDR3 sequences, about 16% seen once. The sequencing sample was made of CD4+ T cells from blood. These receptors came from a human donor in good health.

The chain couples TRBV6-5 to TRBJ1-4; 7 bases agree with TRBD1. The CDR3 totals 15 residues. The junction had 11 bases not matched to a gene; V was cut back by 8 bases and J by 5 bases. Germline loops: CDR1 MNHEY, CDR2 SVGAGI. CDR3 amino acids: CASGKRGQKNEKLFF. CDR3 sequence (DNA): TGTGCCAGCGGGAAAAGGGGACAGAAGAATGAAAAACTGTTTTTT.

The rearrangement joins TRBV28 to TRBJ1-2, with 9 bases fitting TRBD1. J lost 8 bases, V lost 4 bases, and 11 bases had no gene match. This CDR3 is built from 15 residues. CDR1 MDHEN and CDR2 SYDVKM come from the germline V gene. The CDR3 protein is CASSSSGTGQGGYTF. CDR3 DNA: TGTGCCAGCAGTTCATCCGGGACAGGGCAAGGAGGCTACACCTTC.

To note about this clonotype: A read error may account for a junction end that differs from germline. The rearrangement uses TRBV4-3 and TRBJ1-6, with 8 bases lining up with TRBD1. CDR3 length equals 18 residues. Germline CDR1 reads LGHNA; CDR2 reads YSLEER. The CDR3 DNA reads TGCGACAGCAGCCAAGATTACCCTCAGGGGGCGAAAAATTCACCCCTCCACTTT. Encoded protein: CDSSQDYPQGAKNSPLHF.

Only a few counts were recorded for this clonotype. V and J are TRBV7-2 and TRBJ2-1, with 11 bases fitting TRBD2. Germline values: CDR1 SGHTA, CDR2 FQGNSA. The CDR3 extends over 15 amino acids. V was clipped by 4 bases and J by 8 bases; unmatched bases: 7. DNA for the CDR3: TGTGCCAGCAGCTCCAATCTAGCGGGAGGTGATGAGCAGTTCTTC. It specifies CASSSNLAGGDEQFF.

This clonotype was seen a few times. The rearrangement links TRBV3-1 to TRBJ2-1; D might be TRBD1 (5 bases). The CDR3 covers 18 residues. V dropped 0 bases and J dropped 2 bases, with 17 bases sitting between them. Germline CDR1 is LGHDT and CDR2 is YNNKEL (reference sequence). The CDR3 nucleotides are TGTGCCAGCAGCCAAGAATGGGGCTCATTCCCTCCCTACAATGAGCAGTTCTTC. Its translation: CASSQEWGSFPPYNEQFF.